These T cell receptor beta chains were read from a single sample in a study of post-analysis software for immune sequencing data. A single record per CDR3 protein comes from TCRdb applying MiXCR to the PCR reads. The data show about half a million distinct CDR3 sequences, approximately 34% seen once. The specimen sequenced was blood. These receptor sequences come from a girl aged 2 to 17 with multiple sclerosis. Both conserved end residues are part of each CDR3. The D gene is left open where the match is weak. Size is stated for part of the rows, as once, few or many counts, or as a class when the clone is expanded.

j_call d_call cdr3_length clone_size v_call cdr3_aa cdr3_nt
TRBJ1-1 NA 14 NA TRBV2 CASSKGMVGTEAFF TGTGCCAGCAGTAAGGGGATGGTGGGCACTGAAGCTTTCTTT
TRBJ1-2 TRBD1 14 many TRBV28 CASSLVGQNYGYTF TGCGCCAGCAGCTTGGTGGGACAGAACTATGGCTACACCTTC
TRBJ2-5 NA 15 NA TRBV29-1 CSVDMPGEVHRTQYF TGCAGCGTTGATATGCCTGGGGAGGTCCACCGGACCCAGTACTTC
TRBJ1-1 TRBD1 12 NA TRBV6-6 CASSPPDRATFF TGTGCCAGCAGCCCACCAGACAGGGCGACTTTCTTT
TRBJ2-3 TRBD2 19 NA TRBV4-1 CASSQDMLAGGSSTDTQYF TGCGCCAGCAGCCAAGATATGCTAGCGGGGGGGTCTAGCACAGATACGCAGTATTTT
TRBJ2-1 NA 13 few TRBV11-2 CASSFGQGGEQFF TGTGCCAGCAGCTTCGGGCAGGGAGGCGAGCAGTTCTTC
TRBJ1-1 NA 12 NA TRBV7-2 CASMKRGTEAFF TGTGCCAGCATGAAGAGGGGTACTGAAGCTTTCTTT
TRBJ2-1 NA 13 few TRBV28 CASSQGGRNEQFF TGTGCCAGCAGCCAAGGGGGGAGGAATGAGCAGTTCTTC
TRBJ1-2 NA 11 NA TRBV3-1 CASSHPYGYTF TGTGCCAGCAGCCACCCCTATGGCTACACCTTC
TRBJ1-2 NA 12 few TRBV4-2 CASSQAYYGYTF TGTGCCAGCAGCCAAGCCTACTATGGCTACACCTTC
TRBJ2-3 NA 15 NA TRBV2 CAGSEEAGPPDTQYF TGTGCCGGCAGTGAAGAGGCGGGCCCCCCCGATACGCAGTATTTT
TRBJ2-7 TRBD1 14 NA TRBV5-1 CASSTTGGSYEQYF TGCGCCAGCAGCACAACAGGGGGATCCTACGAGCAGTACTTC
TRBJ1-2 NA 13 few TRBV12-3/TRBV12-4 CASSLWGGYGYTF TGTGCCAGCAGTTTGTGGGGGGGGTATGGCTACACCTTC
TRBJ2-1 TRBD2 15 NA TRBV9 CASSVYAGGGYEQFF TGTGCCAGCAGCGTATACGCGGGGGGAGGCTATGAGCAGTTCTTC
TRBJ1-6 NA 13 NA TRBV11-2 CASSLQGYSPLHF TGTGCCAGCAGCCTTCAGGGCTATTCACCCCTCCACTTT
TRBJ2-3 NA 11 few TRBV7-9 CASLVSDTQYF TGTGCCAGCCTGGTTTCCGATACGCAGTATTTT
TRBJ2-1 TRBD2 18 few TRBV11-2 CASSSGLAGGPGQAEQFF TGTGCCAGCAGCTCCGGACTAGCGGGGGGGCCCGGCCAAGCTGAGCAGTTCTTC
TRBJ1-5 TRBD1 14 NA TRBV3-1 CASSQQGVGQPQHF TGTGCCAGCAGCCAGCAGGGGGTAGGTCAGCCCCAGCATTTT
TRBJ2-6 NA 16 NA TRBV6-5 CASKVQGSPGANVRTF TGTGCCAGCAAGGTTCAGGGATCCCCTGGGGCCAACGTCCGGACTTTC
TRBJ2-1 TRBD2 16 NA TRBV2 CASSFRLAESGDEQFF TGTGCCAGCAGTTTCAGACTAGCCGAGTCGGGGGATGAGCAGTTCTTC
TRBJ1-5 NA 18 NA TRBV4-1 CASSQDRFNGPGIRPQHF TGCGCCAGCAGCCAAGATCGGTTCAATGGGCCCGGGATTCGGCCCCAGCATTTT
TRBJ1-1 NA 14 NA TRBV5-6 CASSLVEGIAEAFF TGTGCCAGCAGCTTGGTGGAGGGAATCGCTGAAGCTTTCTTT
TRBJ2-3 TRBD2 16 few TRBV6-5 CASTPASGGAGDTQYF TGTGCCAGCACCCCGGCTAGCGGGGGGGCTGGAGATACGCAGTATTTT